This T cell receptor (beta chain) was identified during a study of blood T cells in healthy people across ages. Background on the study: Template-switching capture recovered about one barcoded beta molecule per two T cells.

Those donating, healthy Caucasian individuals from Russia, were aged roughly 6 to 90. Germline CDR1 is LGHNA and CDR2 is YSLEER. Trimming cost V 5 bases and J 4 bases; bases outside gene matches: 9. This CDR3 comprises 15 residues. Primed by a sample-barcoded 5' primer and a J-beta primer mix, a second PCR proceeded for about 7 to 11 cycles. TCRdb called the 5' RACE reads again in MiXCR, with one record for every CDR3 protein. The sample records 650,000 to 800,000 distinct CDR3 sequences, around two fifths being singletons. This clonotype has only a few counts. The sample comprised blood. The source of this sequence is a man in his 60s in good health. The rearrangement joins TRBV4-3 to TRBJ2-3; 7 bases fit TRBD1. DNA of the CDR3: TGCGCCAGCAGCTTCGGACAGGTCGAGGCAGATACGCAGTATTTT. Protein: CASSFGQVEADTQYF.